The 5 T cell receptor beta chains reported below all come from one sample, sequenced in a study of PD-1 blockade in classical Hodgkin lymphoma. The data were produced by immunoSEQ multiplex PCR, yet TCRdb's version contains in-frame clones alone and is incomplete. The sample contains some 28,000 clones, 91% of which appear only once. Described time point: newly diagnosed, previously untreated cHL patient sample. Sequenced input: peripheral blood mononuclear cells (PBMCs). Every receptor here comes from a human donor with classical Hodgkin lymphoma.

The chain is built from TRBV19 and TRBJ2-7, with D hard to call. The CDR3 sequence is 15 residues long. CDR1 LNHDA and CDR2 SQIVND come from the germline V gene (reference sequence). V lost 4 bases and J 4 bases, leaving 17 bases between the germline ends. In DNA form, the CDR3 reads TGTGCCAGTAGTACCCAGACTGGGCCCGGGTACGAGCAGTACTTC. Translation: CASSTQTGPGYEQYF.

This chain joins TRBV2 and TRBJ2-3; 15 positions agree with TRBD2. Germline V gives CDR1 SNHLY, CDR2 FYNNEI. V lost 3 bases and J lost 0; bases outside the gene matches: 4. The CDR3 extends over 18 amino acids. The CDR3 spells CASSESGTSGRSTDTQYF. In DNA, the CDR3 is TGTGCCAGCAGTGAGAGCGGGACTAGCGGGAGGAGCACAGATACGCAGTATTTT.

The chain is built from TRBV10-3 and TRBJ2-1, with 8 bases aligning to TRBD2. V was pared by 3 bases and J by 6 bases, with 4 bases of the junction left unmatched. The CDR3 is 14 amino acids. Germline-derived CDR1 and CDR2 are ENHRY and SYGVKD. CDR3 DNA sequence: TGTGCCATCAGTGACGGGACTAGTAGCAATGAGCAGTTCTTC. Its translation: CAISDGTSSNEQFF.

The rearrangement links TRBV29-1 to TRBJ1-4; 9 positions match TRBD1. With V trimmed by 5 bases and J by 3 bases, 7 bases remained unmatched. This CDR3 has 15 amino acids. The germline V gene has CDR1 SQVTM and CDR2 ANQGSEA. The CDR3 sequence is CSVNTGGTANEKLFF. Here the CDR3 DNA reads TGCAGCGTTAACACAGGGGGCACGGCTAATGAAAAACTGTTTTTT.

J is TRBJ2-1 and V is TRBV5-4, with a tentative D call TRBD2 (6 bases). CDR3 length: 16 amino acids. The V and J ends lost 2 bases and 8 bases respectively, with 20 bases between them. Germline V gene lookup returns CDR1 SGHNT and CDR2 YYREEE (reference sequence). The CDR3 region has the DNA TGTGCCAGCAGCTTAGGCGGGACGGTGGGGTTCCATGAGCAGTTCTTC. This translates into CASSLGGTVGFHEQFF.